The entry below gives a single T cell receptor beta chain sequence along with its context. Antigen: not known. Assay: immunoSEQ multiplex PCR; the TCRdb copy retains only in-frame clones and omits some. The repertoire holds fewer than 13,000 clones, with around three quarters as singletons. Germline V gene data show CDR1 as SGHRS and CDR2 as YFSETQ. The ends lost 4 bases at V and 6 bases at J; junction bases unmatched: 3. The CDR3 is made up of 14 amino acids. The data stem from a study of cytotoxic CD8 clonotypes in ibrutinib-treated CLL. The overall study: After a median of almost 70 months, roughly 15 patients stayed remitted and roughly 12 progressed; responses had been partial in roughly 25 and complete in 2. On average, almost 95,000 productive rearrangements and just over 250,000 productive templates per sample.

Study conclusions and caveats: Contraction or stability on treatment characterized the public clonotypes, which were uncommon.

The input for sequencing was PBMCs, taken at disease progression, from a patient treated with ibrutinib. The TCR sequence derives from a human donor with chronic lymphocytic leukemia. The V call is TRBV5-1, the J call TRBJ2-3, with 12 bases matching TRBD2. DNA for the CDR3: TGCGCCAGCAGCGGAGGGACTAGCGGGGATACGCAGTATTTT. Its translation is CASSGGTSGDTQYF.